In its sample, the clone carrying this T cell receptor (beta chain) was seen a few times. Attachment of unique molecular identifiers was made to individual cDNA molecules. TCRdb passed the 5' RACE reads through MiXCR, listing each CDR3 protein once. The table lists under 85,000 distinct CDR3 sequences, around 13% of them singletons. The sample comes from a study of early T cells in non-severe SARS-CoV-2 infection. The TCR comes from an adult who was a healthcare worker with PCR-confirmed SARS-CoV-2 infection or an uninfected control (not recorded which). The sequenced sample was whole blood.

CDR3 coding DNA: TGCGCCAGCATAAATACAGGGGGCGAAGATACGCAGTATTTT. This translates into CASINTGGEDTQYF. V is TRBV5-1 and J is TRBJ2-3, with 9 nucleotides matching TRBD1. The J segment lost 5 bases and the V segment lost 6 bases, leaving 7 bases of the junction unmatched. From germline, CDR1 is SGHRS and CDR2 YFSETQ. The CDR3 has 14 residues.